This TCR beta chain was found in a study of T cells in Graves' hyperthyroidism and ophthalmopathy. Amplification targeted TCR beta CDR3 regions from RNA transcripts. RT-PCR in the first round (using the HTBI primer set) targeted the TCR CDR3. TCRdb re-analysed the multiplex PCR reads in MiXCR, keeping a single row per CDR3 protein. This sample has about 200,000 distinct CDR3 sequences, with approximately 16% found just once. In germline, CDR1 is DFQATT, CDR2 SNEGSKA (reference sequence). This CDR3 has 14 amino acids. The V and J ends lost 5 bases and 5 bases respectively, with 18 bases between them. The rearrangement links TRBV20-1 to TRBJ2-5; D is unresolved. This sequence originates from a woman in her 50s with Graves' hyperthyroidism. The specimen sequenced was blood. In DNA, the CDR3 is TGCAGTGCTCCCCTAGGTGGGCCGGGTGAGACCCAGTACTTC. Residues: CSAPLGGPGETQYF.